Listed below are T cell receptor beta chains from one sample, sequenced in a study of identical twins. TCRdb re-called the 5' RACE reads through MiXCR, storing one row per CDR3 protein. The sample contains about 530,000 distinct CDR3 sequences, around 24% of which appear only once. The same sample was also used in a study of yellow fever vaccine responses in identical twins.

The specimen sequenced was CD4+ T cells sorted from blood. The receptors stem from a woman aged 18-29 years in good health. CDR3s include the opening cysteine and the closing phenylalanine or tryptophan. The order of the fields is D gene, V gene, J gene, CDR3 length, clone size, CDR3 DNA, CDR3 protein. The D gene is left open where the match is weak. The size field is filled for only some rows; it gives once, few, many or a size class.

d_gene: .
v_gene: TRBV6-1
j_gene: TRBJ2-1
len: 13
abundance: .
CDR3nt: TGTGCCAGCAGTGGGGGACTGTTTAATGAGCAGTTCTTC
CDR3aa: CASSGGLFNEQFF

d_gene: TRBD2
v_gene: TRBV3-1
j_gene: TRBJ2-7
len: 17
abundance: .
CDR3nt: TGTGCCAGCAGCCAAGATAAGCTAGCGGGAGGGCCCTACGAGCAGTACTTC
CDR3aa: CASSQDKLAGGPYEQYF

d_gene: TRBD2
v_gene: TRBV19
j_gene: TRBJ2-1
len: 15
abundance: few
CDR3nt: TGTGCCAGTAGTACTGGTAGCGGGAGGCTTTATGAGCAGTTCTTC
CDR3aa: CASSTGSGRLYEQFF

d_gene: .
v_gene: TRBV4-2
j_gene: TRBJ1-1
len: 14
abundance: .
CDR3nt: TGTGCCAGCAGCCAAGAAGGGGGTAACACTGAAGCTTTCTTT
CDR3aa: CASSQEGGNTEAFF

d_gene: .
v_gene: TRBV6-2/TRBV6-3
j_gene: TRBJ2-7
len: 15
abundance: .
CDR3nt: TGTGCCAGCAGTTACGGGCAGGGTTACGGCTACGAGCAGTACTTC
CDR3aa: CASSYGQGYGYEQYF

d_gene: .
v_gene: TRBV24-1
j_gene: TRBJ2-1
len: 12
abundance: .
CDR3nt: TGTGCCACCACCGGACTCTACAATGAGCAGTTCTTC
CDR3aa: CATTGLYNEQFF

d_gene: .
v_gene: TRBV5-1
j_gene: TRBJ2-2
len: 15
abundance: .
CDR3nt: TGCGCCAGCAGCTGGGGACGGGAAAACACCGGGGAGCTGTTTTTT
CDR3aa: CASSWGRENTGELFF

d_gene: .
v_gene: TRBV20-1
j_gene: TRBJ2-1
len: 14
abundance: few
CDR3nt: TGCAGTGCTAGAGCGGGCGGCACCTACAATGAGCAGTTCTTC
CDR3aa: CSARAGGTYNEQFF

d_gene: .
v_gene: TRBV19
j_gene: TRBJ1-6
len: 13
abundance: .
CDR3nt: TGTGCCAGTAGCACAGGGTCCAATTCACCCCTCCACTTT
CDR3aa: CASSTGSNSPLHF

d_gene: TRBD1
v_gene: TRBV6-1
j_gene: TRBJ1-6
len: 14
abundance: .
CDR3nt: TGTGCCAGCACCGCGGGACAGCCCAATTCACCCCTCCACTTT
CDR3aa: CASTAGQPNSPLHF

d_gene: TRBD1
v_gene: TRBV20-1
j_gene: TRBJ2-3
len: 14
abundance: few
CDR3nt: TGCAGTGCCAGCCAGGGGGCGTCGTGGGATACGCAGTATTTT
CDR3aa: CSASQGASWDTQYF

d_gene: TRBD1
v_gene: TRBV10-1
j_gene: TRBJ2-5
len: 16
abundance: few
CDR3nt: TGCGCCAGCAGTGAGTCTGGGACAGGGACTGGCGAGACCCAGTACTTC
CDR3aa: CASSESGTGTGETQYF

d_gene: TRBD2
v_gene: TRBV12-3/TRBV12-4
j_gene: TRBJ2-7
len: 14
abundance: .
CDR3nt: TGTGCCAGCCCTTTCCACAGACTAGCGTTCGAGCAGTACTTC
CDR3aa: CASPFHRLAFEQYF

d_gene: .
v_gene: TRBV7-6
j_gene: TRBJ1-1
len: 14
abundance: .
CDR3nt: TGTGCCAGCAGCCCCGCCCCGATGAACACTGAAGCTTTCTTT
CDR3aa: CASSPAPMNTEAFF

d_gene: TRBD2
v_gene: TRBV12-3/TRBV12-4
j_gene: TRBJ2-1
len: 15
abundance: few
CDR3nt: TGTGCCAGCAGTTCGGGACTAGCGGGCCTCAATGAGCAGTTCTTC
CDR3aa: CASSSGLAGLNEQFF

d_gene: TRBD1
v_gene: TRBV7-7
j_gene: TRBJ2-7
len: 14
abundance: .
CDR3nt: TGTGCCAGCAGTTCTGGACAGGCACCTTACGAGCAGTACTTC
CDR3aa: CASSSGQAPYEQYF

d_gene: TRBD1
v_gene: TRBV20-1
j_gene: TRBJ1-2
len: 15
abundance: .
CDR3nt: TGCAGTGCTAGAGGCGGGGACAGGGGATTTGATGGCTACACCTTC
CDR3aa: CSARGGDRGFDGYTF

d_gene: .
v_gene: TRBV5-1
j_gene: TRBJ2-3
len: 15
abundance: few
CDR3nt: TGCGCCAGCAGCTTGGTTAGTAGCGCCACAGATACGCAGTATTTT
CDR3aa: CASSLVSSATDTQYF

d_gene: .
v_gene: TRBV19
j_gene: TRBJ2-1
len: 17
abundance: .
CDR3nt: TGTGCCAGTAGTCCTCCTCCAGTGCGACCTTTCTACAATGAGCAGTTCTTC
CDR3aa: CASSPPPVRPFYNEQFF

d_gene: .
v_gene: TRBV4-1
j_gene: TRBJ2-3
len: 14
abundance: .
CDR3nt: TGCGCCAGCAGCCAAGCCCGGGGAGAAGATACGCAGTATTTT
CDR3aa: CASSQARGEDTQYF

d_gene: .
v_gene: TRBV7-9
j_gene: TRBJ1-5
len: 13
abundance: .
CDR3nt: TGTGCCAGCTCTTGGGAGGGCAATCAGCCCCAGCATTTT
CDR3aa: CASSWEGNQPQHF

d_gene: .
v_gene: TRBV4-2
j_gene: TRBJ2-3
len: 15
abundance: .
CDR3nt: TGTGCCAGCAGCAAGGGGCAAACAGAGACAGATACGCAGTATTTT
CDR3aa: CASSKGQTETDTQYF

d_gene: TRBD1
v_gene: TRBV12-3/TRBV12-4
j_gene: TRBJ1-4
len: 16
abundance: .
CDR3nt: TGTGCCAGCAGATCCGGGACAGGAGCAACTAATGAAAAACTGTTTTTT
CDR3aa: CASRSGTGATNEKLFF

d_gene: TRBD1
v_gene: TRBV29-1
j_gene: TRBJ1-1
len: 13
abundance: few
CDR3nt: TGCAGCGGGAGACAGGGGGCGATAGCTGAAGCTTTCTTT
CDR3aa: CSGRQGAIAEAFF

d_gene: .
v_gene: TRBV5-1
j_gene: TRBJ1-4
len: 15
abundance: few
CDR3nt: TGCGCCAGCAGCTTGGCCGATGGGGTTAACGAAAAACTGTTTTTT
CDR3aa: CASSLADGVNEKLFF

d_gene: .
v_gene: TRBV9
j_gene: TRBJ2-2
len: 15
abundance: .
CDR3nt: TGTGCCAGCAGCGGAGGGGGAGCGGTCACCGGGGAGCTGTTTTTT
CDR3aa: CASSGGGAVTGELFF

d_gene: .
v_gene: TRBV28
j_gene: TRBJ2-4
len: 13
abundance: few
CDR3nt: TGTGCCAGCAGACGGGACATGGCGAATATTCAGTACTTC
CDR3aa: CASRRDMANIQYF

d_gene: .
v_gene: TRBV11-2
j_gene: TRBJ2-5
len: 11
abundance: few
CDR3nt: TGTGCCAGCAGCCCCATGGCGACCCAGTACTTC
CDR3aa: CASSPMATQYF

d_gene: .
v_gene: TRBV27
j_gene: TRBJ2-1
len: 14
abundance: .
CDR3nt: TGTGCCAGCAGACCAAACGGGGCCCCTTATGAGCAGTTCTTC
CDR3aa: CASRPNGAPYEQFF

d_gene: .
v_gene: TRBV12-3/TRBV12-4
j_gene: TRBJ1-3
len: 15
abundance: few
CDR3nt: TGTGCCAGCAGATTCGCGACAGCTGGTATTAACACCATATATTTT
CDR3aa: CASRFATAGINTIYF